These T cell receptor beta chains were read from a single sample in a study of T cells in Graves' hyperthyroidism and ophthalmopathy. TCRdb itself ran the multiplex PCR reads through MiXCR, one entry per CDR3 protein. The table includes 400,000 to 450,000 distinct CDR3 sequences, approximately 14% detected once. Input material: blood. These receptor sequences come from a man younger than 35 with Graves' ophthalmopathy. Each CDR3 is given with its conserved first and last residue. The D gene is left open where the match is weak. Not all rows give a size; the values are once, few, many and, for expanded clones, a class.

size	J	D	V	DNA	CDR3
many	TRBJ2-6	.	TRBV7-8	TGTGCCAGCACCCCTTGGGCGGGGTACAGCTCTGGGGCCAACGTCCTGACTTTC	CASTPWAGYSSGANVLTF
.	TRBJ2-1	TRBD2	TRBV9	TGTGCCAGCAGCGTAGCGGCTAGCGGGAACAATGAGCAGTTCTTC	CASSVAASGNNEQFF
many	TRBJ1-5	TRBD1	TRBV3-1	TGTGCCAGCAGCCAAAATTTAAGGACAGGGAGCACTCAGCCCCAGCATTTT	CASSQNLRTGSTQPQHF
.	TRBJ2-3	.	TRBV5-4	TGTGCCAGCAGCGCAACCTTAGCGGAGCGGGCAGATACACAGTATTTT	CASSATLAERADTQYF
many	TRBJ1-1	TRBD1	TRBV29-1	TGCAGCGTTGAATTCGGGATGGACAGGGGGATGAACACTGAAGCTTTCTTT	CSVEFGMDRGMNTEAFF
.	TRBJ1-6	.	TRBV20-1	TGCAGTGCTAGCGGACAGTACTCCTATAATTCACCCCTCCACTTT	CSASGQYSYNSPLHF
.	TRBJ1-2	.	TRBV19	TGTGCCAGTAGTATAGATTCGTGGGGACTAGTTTTCTACACCTTC	CASSIDSWGLVFYTF
few	TRBJ2-1	TRBD1	TRBV25-1	TGTGCCAGCAGTGGGACAGGGTTGTACAATGGGCAGTTCTTC	CASSGTGLYNGQFF
many	TRBJ1-6	TRBD1	TRBV7-8	TGTGCCAGCAGCTTAAGGGACAGGGGGGACTCACCCCTCCACTTT	CASSLRDRGDSPLHF
.	TRBJ1-1	.	TRBV29-1	TGCAGCTCCCAACAGGGATACGAAAGCCCTGGGGCTTTCTTT	CSSQQGYESPGAFF
many	TRBJ2-3	.	TRBV11-2	TGTGCCAGCAGTCCCGGGACCACCACAGATACGCAGTATTTT	CASSPGTTTDTQYF
many	TRBJ1-1	.	TRBV5-6	TGTGCCAGCAGCGTGGACATCATGAACACTGAAGCTTTCTTT	CASSVDIMNTEAFF
few	TRBJ2-1	TRBD2	TRBV29-1	TGCAGCGTGGGGGGACTCGCGGGGGCCTACAATGAGCAGTTCTTC	CSVGGLAGAYNEQFF
many	TRBJ2-2	TRBD2	TRBV4-1	TGCGCCAGCAGCCCGCCGGGACTAGCGGCCGAGCTGTTTTTT	CASSPPGLAAELFF
.	TRBJ2-5	.	TRBV27	TGTGCCAGCAGTTCTGCTAGCGACATGGGGACCCAGTACTTC	CASSSASDMGTQYF
many	TRBJ2-2	.	TRBV11-1	TGTGCCAGCAGCCGCTGGGACACCGGGGAGCTGTTTTTT	CASSRWDTGELFF
few	TRBJ2-7	.	TRBV6-1	TGTGCCAGCAGCTCCGCCCGACAGGCCCTCTACGAGCAGTACTTC	CASSSARQALYEQYF
many	TRBJ1-2	.	TRBV4-2	TGTGCCAGCAGCCAAGATCAGAACTATGGCTACACCTTC	CASSQDQNYGYTF
many	TRBJ2-3	TRBD2	TRBV6-1	TGTGCCAGCCCCCCATTAGGCGGGGGGGCCGAAGATACGCAGTATTTT	CASPPLGGGAEDTQYF
many	TRBJ1-4	.	TRBV27	TGTGCCAGCAGTTTATGGCCGGGGCAGAGTGAAAAACTGTTTTTT	CASSLWPGQSEKLFF
.	TRBJ1-2	TRBD1	TRBV4-1	TGCGCCAGCAGCACACCGGACAGGGTCCTCACTCCCGACTATGGCTACACCTTC	CASSTPDRVLTPDYGYTF
.	TRBJ2-1	TRBD2	TRBV11-2	TGTGCCAGCAGCCTGGGACTAGCGGAGTACACCAATGAGCAGTTCTTC	CASSLGLAEYTNEQFF
.	TRBJ1-2	.	TRBV25-1	TGTGCCAGCAGTGACCCCGGGGAGGGGCCCTATGGCTACACCTTC	CASSDPGEGPYGYTF
many	TRBJ1-2	.	TRBV6-1	TGTGCCAGCAGTGAATATTGGGCGGGTAACTATGGCTACACCTTC	CASSEYWAGNYGYTF
few	TRBJ2-1	.	TRBV7-9	TGTGCCAGCAGCTTAAGCAGGGGGGACAATGAGCAGTTCTTC	CASSLSRGDNEQFF
.	TRBJ2-5	.	TRBV5-1	TGCGCCAGCAGCTCTACTAGAGAAGAGACCCAGTACTTC	CASSSTREETQYF
few	TRBJ1-3	.	TRBV7-2	TGTGCCAGCAGCCCCCGAGGGAACTCTGGAAACACCATATATTTT	CASSPRGNSGNTIYF
once	TRBJ2-5	.	TRBV6-1	TGTGCCAGCAGACCCTTTGGCAGTCAAGAGACCCAGTACTTC	CASRPFGSQETQYF
many	TRBJ2-7	TRBD1	TRBV7-8	TGTGCCAGCAGCTTATTGGACAGGGGCCTCTACGAGCAGTACTTC	CASSLLDRGLYEQYF
many	TRBJ2-7	.	TRBV9	TGTGCCAGCAGCGTAGACTGGGGACGCTCCTACGAGCAGTACTTC	CASSVDWGRSYEQYF
many	TRBJ2-7	.	TRBV18	TGTGCCAGCTCACCCGGGACGCCAGGGGCCTACGAGCAGTACTTC	CASSPGTPGAYEQYF
few	TRBJ1-6	TRBD1	TRBV11-3	TGTGCCAGCAGCTTATCAGGGGGTGTTGGTTCACCCCTCCACTTT	CASSLSGGVGSPLHF